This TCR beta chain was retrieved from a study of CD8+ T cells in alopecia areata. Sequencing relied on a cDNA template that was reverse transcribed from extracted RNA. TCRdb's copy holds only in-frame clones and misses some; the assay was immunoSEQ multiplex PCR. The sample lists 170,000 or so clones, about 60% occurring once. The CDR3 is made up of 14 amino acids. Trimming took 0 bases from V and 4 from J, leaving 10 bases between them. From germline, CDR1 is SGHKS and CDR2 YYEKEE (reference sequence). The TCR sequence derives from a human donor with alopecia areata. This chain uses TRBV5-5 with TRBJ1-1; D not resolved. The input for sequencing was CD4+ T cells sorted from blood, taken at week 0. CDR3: CASSLDVTSTEAFF. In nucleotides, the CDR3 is TGTGCCAGCAGCTTGGACGTCACCTCCACTGAAGCTTTCTTT.